The TCR beta chain described here comes from a study of beta chain features in type 1 diabetes (dated by TCRdb to the late 2010s). For context, the study as a whole: Patients and healthy donors did not differ in mean age, gender distribution, total cell number or subset yield. A total of some 110 million sorted cells were examined across all samples, and a strong correlation was observed between cell number per subset and RNA yield. In the study, TCRB repertoires of sorted circulating CD4+ T cell subsets from recently diagnosed type 1 diabetes patients were compared with those of matched healthy donors. Whereas all 30 or so donors provided naive and central memory subsets, regulatory and stem cell-like memory subsets were isolated from just 8 patients and roughly 8 healthy donors. Here is what the overall study found, with its caveats: Shorter templates might have been favored by PCR, but patient and control samples were amplified and corrected together, so both groups would have been affected equally by any skew. In all four CD4+ subsets, TCRB CDR3 length was moderately but significantly shorter in type 1 diabetes patients. The naive, central memory and regulatory TCRB repertoires appeared to resemble one another more closely among patients than among healthy donors. Because the HLA sub-analyses included only small numbers of individuals, any influence of HLA type on TCRB rearrangement was left unresolved. Fewer insertions and more nucleotide deletions at VDJ recombination sites were observed in patients with type 1 diabetes, implying thymic rearrangement abnormalities. Because cDNA was sequenced instead of genomic DNA, activated cells with high expression could be over-represented, although the groups did not differ in activation or CD3 levels.

V is clipped by 5 bases and J by 5 bases, and the sequence between their germline boundaries is 15 bases long. The CDR3 runs 14 amino acids, cysteine and phenylalanine included. The entry retains the CDR3 DNA only, 42 bases that are in frame from base 1. CDR1 and CDR2 (SEHNR, FQNEAQ) derive from the germline V gene (reference sequence). The entire amount of isolated RNA was reverse transcribed using the High Capacity cDNA Reverse Transcription Kit, so the sequenced TCRB transcripts were expressed ones. Deep immunoSEQ sequencing was performed on naive, central memory and regulatory T cell samples, with an average of approximately 3.9 million total reads per sample. After sorted cells were lysed in RLT buffer, RNA was extracted with DNase-treated RNeasy Micro or Mini kits, with the choice depending on cell number. Each cell subset was processed separately to prevent cross-contamination, with patient and healthy donor samples processed together. TCRB sequences were amplified from cDNA with the immunoSEQ multiplex PCR, producing 87-bp fragments spanning the CDR3 region. The amplicons were sequenced using the Illumina HiSeq platform. In the source study's methods: Synthetic template baselines were used to correct PCR bias computationally, reads within Hamming distance 2 were collapsed, and singletons that could not be merged were discarded. Reads were aligned against IMGT to assign V, D and J genes, CDR3 length and insertions or deletions at six rearrangement sites. Within each subset, clonotype counts were normalized to the number of sorted cells before true diversity and Gini coefficients were calculated with the tcR R package. The overlap coefficient, calculated on TCRB nucleotide sequences, was used to quantify repertoire sharing. What TCRdb holds here is the immuneACCESS table cut down to in-frame rearrangements. Part of the clones is not present; checked against another copy, under half of the missing clones reflect an unresolved V gene, and the others are unexplained. V, J and clone size derive from that table, while D and trimming were established from the DNA sequence. This sample gives a few hundred thousand clones in total; roughly 30% of them show up just once. The ten largest clonotypes hold approximately 4% of the sample.

This clone was seen more than once but under ten times. There is no known antigen for this receptor. No base qualities exist here, and no much larger clone lies one base off it. Each donor gave one peripheral blood draw, averaging roughly 100 mL, which was collected into heparinised tubes. A BD FACSAria II and a panel including CD45RO, CCR7, CD25, CD127, CD95 and CD27 were used to sort naive, central memory, regulatory and stem cell-like memory CD4+ T cells. Purity was above 98% for every sorted population. PBMCs were isolated right away by Lymphoprep density gradient centrifugation and were stained directly, without culture. So that batch effects would be minimized, each experiment stained and sorted samples in pairs, pairing one healthy donor with one patient.

Sequencing input: central memory CD4+ T cells from blood. The sequence was collected from a man aged 30-40 years in good health. The chain links TRBV7-9 with TRBJ1-1; TRBD1 could be the D gene, as 6 bases match. The CDR3: CASSEQGGGTEAFF. Here is the DNA: TGTGCCAGCAGCGAACAGGGCGGTGGTACTGAAGCTTTCTTT.